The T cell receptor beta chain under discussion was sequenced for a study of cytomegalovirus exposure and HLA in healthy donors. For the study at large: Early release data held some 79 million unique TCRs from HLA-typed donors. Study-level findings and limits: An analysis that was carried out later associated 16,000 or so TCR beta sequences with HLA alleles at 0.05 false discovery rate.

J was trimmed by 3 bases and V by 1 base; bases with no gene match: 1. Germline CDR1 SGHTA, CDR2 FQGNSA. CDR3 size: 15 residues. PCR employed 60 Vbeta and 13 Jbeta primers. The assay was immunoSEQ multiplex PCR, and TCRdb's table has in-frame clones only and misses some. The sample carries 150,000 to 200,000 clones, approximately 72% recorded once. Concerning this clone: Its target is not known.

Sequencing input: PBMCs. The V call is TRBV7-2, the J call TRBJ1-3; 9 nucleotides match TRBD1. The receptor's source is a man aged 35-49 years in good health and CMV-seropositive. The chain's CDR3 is CASSLGTGVGNTIYF. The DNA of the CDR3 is TGTGCCAGCAGCTTAGGGACAGGGGTTGGAAACACCATATATTTT.